The clone carrying this T cell receptor beta chain is termed medium-sized. Per germline, CDR1 LGHNA and CDR2 YSLEER. V was clipped by 4 bases and J by 2 bases; unmatched bases: 8. CDR3 length equals 16 residues. A single record per CDR3 protein comes from TCRdb applying MiXCR to the 5' RACE reads. The sample yields a few hundred thousand distinct CDR3 sequences, around 30% seen once. The data were obtained in a study of T-cell memory formation after mild COVID-19. Material: PBMCs or a T cell subset sorted from them (not recorded which). This chain joins TRBV4-3 and TRBJ2-7, with 10 positions matching TRBD2. This TCR came from an adult woman who had mild COVID-19 (a few samples of this study predate the infection). Cell type and time point are not known. CDR3 in DNA: TGCGCCAGCAGCCTCGGGCTAGCGGGGGAGACCTACGAGCAGTACTTC. It is translated as CASSLGLAGETYEQYF.